The T cell receptor (beta chain) under discussion was sequenced for a study of human T cells and chemical hapten exposure. Study results and limitations: High-frequency TCRs, those above 1 in 1000, stayed the same after DPC sensitization.

Sample time point: healthy volunteer bleed at 6 weeks. Unfractionated whole blood yielded total RNA. In regard to this clonotype: Its antigen remains unknown.

V was pared by 4 bases and J by 4 bases, with 16 bases between. Per germline, CDR1 SQVTM and CDR2 ANQGSEA. There are 15 residues in the CDR3. The study's library attached unique molecular identifiers to single cDNA molecules. In the study's own analysis: Sequenced samples showed a median of 95,638 TCRs each, with counts running from around 25,000 to 690,000. TCRdb redid the calling of the RACE reads with MiXCR, one entry per CDR3 protein. The V and J calls here are based on TCRdb, not the publication. The sample contains approximately 84,000 distinct CDR3 sequences, approximately 8% of which appear only once.

The V call is TRBV29-1, the J call TRBJ2-2; D ambiguous. What was sequenced was whole blood. The TCR originated in a male donor in good health. Some clones in this sample may be carry-over from other donors' samples. The chain's CDR3 is CSVAQTSSTTGELFF. CDR3 coding DNA: TGCAGCGTTGCTCAGACAAGCTCTACCACCGGGGAGCTGTTTTTT.